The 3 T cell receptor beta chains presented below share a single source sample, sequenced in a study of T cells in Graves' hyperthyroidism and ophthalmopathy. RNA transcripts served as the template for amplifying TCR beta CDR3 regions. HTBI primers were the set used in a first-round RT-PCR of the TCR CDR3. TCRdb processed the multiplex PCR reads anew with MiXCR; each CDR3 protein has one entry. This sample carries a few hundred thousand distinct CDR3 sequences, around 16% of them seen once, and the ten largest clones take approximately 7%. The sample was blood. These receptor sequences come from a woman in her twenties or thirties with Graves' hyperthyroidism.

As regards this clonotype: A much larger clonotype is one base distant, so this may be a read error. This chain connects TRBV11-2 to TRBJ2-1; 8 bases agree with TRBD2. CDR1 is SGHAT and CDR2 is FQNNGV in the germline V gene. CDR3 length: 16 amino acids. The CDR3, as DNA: TGTGCCGGCAGCAGTCCTCAGGGACTAGCCTACAATGAGCAGTTCTTC. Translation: CAGSSPQGLAYNEQFF.

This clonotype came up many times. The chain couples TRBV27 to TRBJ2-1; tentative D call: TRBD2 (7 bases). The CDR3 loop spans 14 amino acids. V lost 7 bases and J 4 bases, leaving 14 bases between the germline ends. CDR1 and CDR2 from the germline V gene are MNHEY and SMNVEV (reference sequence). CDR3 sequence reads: CASTSGGLYNEQFF. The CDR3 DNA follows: TGTGCCAGCACCTCGGGGGGCCTGTACAATGAGCAGTTCTTC.

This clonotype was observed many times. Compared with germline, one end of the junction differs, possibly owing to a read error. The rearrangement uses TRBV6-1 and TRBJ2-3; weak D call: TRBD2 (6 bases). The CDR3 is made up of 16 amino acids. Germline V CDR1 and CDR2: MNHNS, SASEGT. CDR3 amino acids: CASRQHLAESTDTQYF. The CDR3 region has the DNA TGTGCCAGCAGACAGCACTTAGCGGAAAGCACTGATACGCAGTATTTT.